This TCR beta chain appears in the sequencing data of a study of Ad26.COV2.S vaccination and SARS-CoV-2 variants. Across the whole study: This donor came from the COV1001 trial of Ad26.COV2.S. Study results and limitations: Those who received the vaccine showed greater spike-specific TCR breadth than those given placebo.

With respect to this clone: Its antigen is still unknown.

Profiled with immunoSEQ multiplex PCR; TCRdb holds only in-frame clones, not every one. The data hold around 450,000 clones, with roughly 89% observed a single time. The V and J ends lost 2 bases and 5 bases, in that order; junction bases with no gene match: 6. This CDR3 has 15 amino acids. CDR1 SGHNT and CDR2 YENEEA come from the germline V gene. Treatment specified: around 19 received Ad26.COV2.S at low or high dose, single or two shots; 5 received placebo; per-sample allocation not given. Sampling was performed 63 days after the first vaccine or placebo injection. This sequence was found in a person aged 18 to 65 who received the Ad26.COV2.S COVID-19 vaccine or a placebo. This rearrangement joins TRBV11-3 to TRBJ2-1, with 7 nucleotides matching TRBD2. Sequenced here: peripheral blood, sampled in a trial of Ad26.COV2.S vaccine versus placebo. CDR3 sequence: CASSLSRLADNEQFF. As DNA, the CDR3 is TGTGCCAGCAGCTTATCTCGGCTAGCGGACAATGAGCAGTTCTTC.